This TCR beta chain emerged from a study of blood T cell repertoires in COVID-19. Overall study: The cDNA or gDNA used as material had been derived from T cells, B-cell-depleted T cells, or PBMCs.

Sequencing used immunoSEQ multiplex PCR; TCRdb keeps in-frame clones, though not all of them. The table shows 120,000 to 150,000 clones, with roughly 80% occurring only once. Participants came from 24 US areas, aged about 18 to 89 years. This TCR was recovered from a man aged 40-50 years with acute COVID-19. The sample comprised PBMCs or T cells enriched from blood (not recorded which).

The CDR3 loop is CASRPIGTVPYQPQHF. The CDR3, as DNA: TGTGCCAGCAGACCAATCGGGACAGTCCCCTATCAGCCCCAGCATTTT. This chain joins TRBV28 and TRBJ1-5; the match to TRBD1 covers 7 bases. This CDR3 has 16 amino acids. Germline CDR1 MDHEN, CDR2 SYDVKM. J gave up 5 bases and V 6 bases, and 13 bases lay outside the gene matches.